Listed below are T cell receptor beta chains from one sample, sequenced in a study of cytomegalovirus exposure and HLA in healthy donors. Data came from immunoSEQ multiplex PCR; TCRdb stores just in-frame clones and leaves some out. The table shows 200,000 or so clones, with 84% occurring only once. Sequenced sample: PBMCs. The receptors originated from a man younger than 30 in good health and CMV-seropositive. Both conserved end residues are part of each CDR3.

TRBV7-9	TRBJ1-5	CASSPTGNQPQHF
TRBV11-1	TRBJ2-6	CASSPRTGAGANVLTF
TRBV27	TRBJ2-7	CASRHRSGSHEQYF
TRBV6-1	TRBJ1-5	CASNLGTGDQPQHF
TRBV11-1	TRBJ1-2	CASSHSNVGYGYTF
TRBV28	TRBJ2-2	CASSLPGLAGNTGELFF
TRBV27	TRBJ2-2	CASSLSLTLAGELFF
TRBV10-3	TRBJ2-7	CAIRGLAAYEQYF
TRBV9	TRBJ2-2	CASSAPTWEGSANTGELFF
TRBV9	TRBJ2-7	CGGVTYEQYF
TRBV10-1	TRBJ2-4	CASSRGQGRDIQYF
TRBV30	TRBJ2-7	CAWGTGVDYEQYF
TRBV27	TRBJ2-3	CASSPRDRGRGTDTQYF
TRBV19	TRBJ2-6	CASTYFSGANVLTF
TRBV4-3	TRBJ2-3	CASSQESGGASGTSYPHTQYF
TRBV5-1	TRBJ2-1	CASNPGGGYNEQFF
TRBV25-1	TRBJ2-5	CASREGSKETQYF
TRBV27	TRBJ2-5	CASRGGGETQYF
TRBV5-6	TRBJ2-4	CASSFRTSGRGNIQYF
TRBV27	TRBJ1-2	CASSHDRVGGYTF